This T cell receptor beta chain originates from a study of shared clonotypes between healthy human individuals (TCRdb year 2020). Turning to the overall study: The cohort comprised a couple of women and three men aged 18 to 49 years. Blood TCR repertoires of a handful of healthy adults were deeply sequenced to estimate repertoire size and the extent of clonotype sharing between individuals. For each donor, three plates each were used for CD4 naive and CD4 memory, two plates were used for CD8 naive, and one plate was used for CD8 memory. Each donor's leukapheresis produced roughly between roughly 0.85 and 10 billion PBMCs. To increase sequencing depth and limit assay-specific biases, different laboratories used diverse techniques to prepare libraries and sequence TCR repertoires. Findings and caveats that apply to the study as a whole: Sampling was restricted to blood, and TCR repertoires in tissue are likely to differ from TCR repertoires in blood. Across four donors, around 5.4% of naive CD4, 3.5% of naive CD8, around 2.5% of memory CD4, and 0.4% to 0.45% of memory CD8 clonotypes were shared. Based on pairwise subsampling, the degree of clonotype sharing among donors was expected to be affected by sequencing depth. Higher generation probabilities were observed for clonotypes shared by all four sorted-subset donors than for non-shared clonotypes. The small number of donors limited the genetic and exposure-history diversity represented. Even with the large sequencing depth, rarefaction of the sorted-subset datasets indicated that sequencing was incomplete. Naive subsets generally had larger estimated clonotype richness than memory subsets did.

A remark on this clone: Its binding antigen is unknown. Base qualities were left out, and no much larger clone turns up one base away.

V is pared back by 0 bases and J by 3 bases, with 10 bases lying between the germline termini. The germline V gene yields LGHNA for CDR1 and YSLEER for CDR2. The CDR3 measures 15 amino acids from cysteine to phenylalanine. Only the CDR3 DNA is retained, 45 bases long and in frame from the first base. The donors were healthy, HIV-negative adults with no recently reported acute infections or vaccinations. Every donor was a Caucasian adult residing in Nashville, Tennessee, USA. CD4+ T cells were enriched through magnetic negative selection, after which naive cells were positively selected on CD45RA and the remaining negative fraction served as the memory subset. After blood collection by leukapheresis, PBMCs were isolated using Ficoll-Histopaque density gradient centrifugation and then cryopreserved in the vapor phase of liquid nitrogen. Purity and quantity of every magnetically sorted T cell population were checked by analytical flow cytometry. From each sorted fraction, genomic DNA was isolated and quantified by UV absorbance on a Nanodrop 2000c.

TCR CDR3 regions were amplified from genomic DNA by multiplex PCR using the deep immunoSEQ assay. Extracted genomic DNA from each cell subset was distributed evenly across all wells of several immunoSEQ 96-well plates, and each plate was treated as a replicate. For sorted subsets, each replicate PCR was loaded with approximately 0.2 ug genomic DNA, equivalent to 25,000 to 35,000 T cell genomes. Purified libraries were quantified with a Qubit 3.0 fluorometer, sized on a Bioanalyzer 2100, and re-quantified with the KAPA Library Quantification kit. Every immunoSEQ 96-well plate was sequenced on a separate single-read 150-cycle Illumina NextSeq 550 flow cell. In the original analysis: The immunoSEQ output contained only junctional sequences without quality scores, so filtering could not match that applied to full-length reads. To assign V/J genes and CDR3, sequences were annotated using PyIR, a Python wrapper for IgBLAST v1.9, with IMGT germline references. Reads with weak V/J assignments (E-value above 1e-6), missing CDR3, stop codons, out-of-frame junctions, or ambiguous translated residues were removed. A V3J clonotype was defined by an identical inferred V gene, J gene, and CDR3 amino acid sequence. The percentage overlap between two repertoires was calculated by dividing the number of shared unique clonotypes by the size of the smaller repertoire. Repertoire richness was assessed with RTK rarefaction, the Chao1 estimator, and Recon v2.1 estimates of unobserved clonotypes. Generation probabilities for all TCRbeta clonotypes obtained by the gDNA method from a handful of donors were computed using OLGA. The source is immuneACCESS, and TCRdb retained only in-frame sequences with V and J called. Part of the clones is not carried over; for the studies checked, unresolved V genes explain less than half of this, and the remainder is unexplained. Clonal size and the V and J genes are those of that table, whereas D and trimming came from the DNA. Counted in this sample were 2.3 million or so clones; approximately 93% of them appeared once. The ten largest clones represent approximately 0.4% of the sample.

The chain is assembled from TRBV4-3 and TRBJ2-3; the D gene identity is not certain. The receptor's source is a man younger than 35 in good health. Some clones in this sample may be carry-over from other donors' samples. Material: naive CD4+ T cells from PBMCs. The sample's cell subset or site label is to be understood as: CD45RA+ positively selected. In nucleotide form, the sequence is TGCGCCAGCAGCCAAGACTTGGCGAAAACAGATACGCAGTATTTT. This translates into CASSQDLAKTDTQYF.